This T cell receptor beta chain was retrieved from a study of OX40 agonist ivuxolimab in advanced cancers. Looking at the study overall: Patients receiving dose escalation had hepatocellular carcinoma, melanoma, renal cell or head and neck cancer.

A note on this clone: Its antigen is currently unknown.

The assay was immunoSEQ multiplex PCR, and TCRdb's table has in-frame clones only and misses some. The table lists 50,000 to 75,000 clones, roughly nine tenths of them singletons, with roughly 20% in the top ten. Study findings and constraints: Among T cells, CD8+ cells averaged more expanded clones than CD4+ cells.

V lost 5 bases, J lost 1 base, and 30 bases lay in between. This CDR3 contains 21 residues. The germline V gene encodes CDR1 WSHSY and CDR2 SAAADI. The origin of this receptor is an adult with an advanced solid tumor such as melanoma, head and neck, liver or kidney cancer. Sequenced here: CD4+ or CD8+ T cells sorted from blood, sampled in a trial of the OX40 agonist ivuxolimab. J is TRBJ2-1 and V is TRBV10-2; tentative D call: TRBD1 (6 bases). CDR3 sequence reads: CASSFPTGTLQLSQSYNEQFF. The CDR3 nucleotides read TGCGCCAGCAGTTTCCCCACCGGGACACTCCAGCTCAGCCAGTCCTACAATGAGCAGTTCTTC.